The 28 T cell receptor beta chains given below trace back to one sample, sequenced in a study of T cell changes during pregnancy in multiple sclerosis. The repertoire was sequenced with immunoSEQ multiplex PCR; TCRdb's copy has only in-frame clones and lacks some. The repertoire has tens of thousands of clones, approximately 95% of them found once; the top ten carry 0.11% to 0.15%. The specimen was CD4+ T cells from peripheral blood mononuclear cells, collected after pregnancy. The receptors originated from a female donor with multiple sclerosis, enrolled in a pregnancy study.

The rearrangement joins TRBV5-4 to TRBJ1-1; 7 bases match TRBD1. V was pared by 4 bases and J by 3 bases, with 6 bases of the junction left unmatched. Germline values: CDR1 SGHNT, CDR2 YYREEE (reference sequence). This CDR3 has 14 residues. The CDR3 protein is CASSPPDRYTEAFF. The CDR3, as DNA: TGTGCCAGCAGCCCCCCGGACAGGTACACTGAAGCTTTCTTT.

This clone occurred a few times. V usage is TRBV28 and J usage is TRBJ1-5; D remains ambiguous. Deletions cut 5 bases from V and 6 bases from J, with 8 bases between. There are 12 residues in the CDR3. CDR1 and CDR2 from the germline V gene are MDHEN and SYDVKM. CDR3 residues: CASSLSGQPQHF. DNA for the CDR3: TGTGCCAGCAGTCTCTCGGGTCAGCCCCAGCATTTT.

As concerns this clone: Compared with germline, one end of the junction differs, possibly owing to a read error. V usage is TRBV7-7 and J usage is TRBJ2-2, with 15 bases identical to TRBD2. The CDR3 is made up of 17 amino acids. CDR1 and CDR2 from the germline V gene are SSHAT and FNYEAQ (reference sequence). CDR3 DNA: TGTGCTAGCAGCCCGCCGGGACTAGCGGGAGGAACCGGGGAGCTGTTTTTT. Protein: CASSPPGLAGGTGELFF.

CDR3 region: CASSEAPGVTGELFF. The CDR3, as DNA: TGTGCCAGCAGTGAAGCGCCAGGGGTCACCGGGGAGCTGTTTTTT. V gene TRBV6-1 combines with J gene TRBJ2-2; maybe TRBD1 (6 bases). Germline V gives CDR1 MNHNS, CDR2 SASEGT. V dropped 0 bases and J dropped 4 bases, with 9 bases sitting between them. The CDR3 consists of 15 residues.

This clone came up once. The rearrangement uses TRBV29-1 and TRBJ2-7; TRBD1 might be the D (5 bases). CDR3 size: 11 residues. From germline, CDR1 is SQVTM and CDR2 ANQGSEA. Deletions cut 4 bases from V and 6 bases from J, with 10 bases between. CDR3 sequence: CSVGIRGEQYF. CDR3 DNA sequence: TGCAGCGTTGGAATTAGGGGCGAGCAGTACTTC.

This clone was counted between two and nine times. The V gene is TRBV30, the J gene TRBJ1-1, with D unresolved. Trimming took 2 bases from V and 4 from J, leaving 11 bases between them. CDR1 GTSNPN and CDR2 SVGIG come from the germline V gene (reference sequence). This CDR3 region has 13 residues. The CDR3 sequence: CAWSLQIITEAFF. DNA for the CDR3: TGTGCCTGGAGTCTACAGATCATCACTGAAGCTTTCTTT.

This clone was seen more than once but under ten times. The V and J genes are TRBV4-2 and TRBJ1-1, with a possible D match to TRBD1 (6 bases). The germline CDR1 and CDR2 sequences are LGHNA and YNFKEQ. V lost 0 bases and J 6 bases, leaving 11 bases between the germline ends. This CDR3 is built from 14 residues. In DNA, the CDR3 is TGTGCCAGCAGCCAAGAGAACAGGGCCGCTGAAGCTTTCTTT. Its translation: CASSQENRAAEAFF.

This chain connects TRBV7-2 to TRBJ2-7; possibly TRBD1 for D (6 bases). CDR3 size: 17 residues. Germline assignment: CDR1 SGHTA and CDR2 FQGNSA. Trimming pared 1 base from V and 3 bases from J, leaving 19 bases between. The CDR3 spells CASSLVGGGLNHYEQYF. CDR3 in DNA: TGTGCCAGCAGCTTAGTGGGTGGGGGCCTGAACCACTACGAGCAGTACTTC.

The rearrangement joins TRBV6-5 to TRBJ2-2; D is unresolved. With 2 bases removed from V and 3 bases from J, the gap between germline ends came to 4 bases. Per the germline V gene, CDR1 is MNHEY and CDR2 is SVGAGI. The CDR3 runs to 13 residues. The CDR3 sequence: CASSYLHTGELFF. The CDR3 nucleotides are TGTGCCAGCAGTTACCTTCACACCGGGGAGCTGTTTTTT.

The chain links TRBV2 to TRBJ1-5; tentatively, D is TRBD1 (6 bases). This CDR3 contains 15 residues. V was clipped by 5 bases and J by 6 bases, with 17 bases between them. CDR1 SNHLY and CDR2 FYNNEI come from the germline V gene. The CDR3 loop is CASSFDGDIGQPQHF. The CDR3 DNA reads TGTGCCAGCAGTTTCGACGGGGACATCGGTCAGCCCCAGCATTTT.

V is TRBV5-5 and J is TRBJ2-2; a weak D match, TRBD2 (5 bases). This CDR3 is built from 16 residues. Trimming cost V 0 bases and J 0 bases, with 9 bases left between them. CDR1 and CDR2 from the germline V gene are SGHKS and YYEKEE (reference sequence). In DNA, the CDR3 is TGTGCCAGCAGCTTGGATCCGCGGGCGAACACCGGGGAGCTGTTTTTT. Amino acids: CASSLDPRANTGELFF. The full variable domain, its missing parts supplied by reference TRBV5-5 and TRBJ2-2, is DAGVTQSPTHLIKTRGQQVTLRCSPISGHKSVSWYQQVLGQGPQFIFQYYEKEERGRGNFPDRFSARQFPNYSSELNVNALLLGDSALYLCASSLDPRANTGELFFGEGSRLTVL.

V usage is TRBV6-5 and J usage is TRBJ2-3; 7 bases align to TRBD1. This CDR3 contains 15 residues. V lost 1 base, J lost 6 bases, and 7 bases stayed unmatched. Germline V gene sequence: CDR1 MNHEY, CDR2 SVGAGI. The CDR3 here is CASSYWTGNHDTQYF. The CDR3 nucleotides are TGTGCCAGCAGTTACTGGACAGGCAATCACGATACGCAGTATTTT.

The chain has TRBV5-4 and TRBJ2-2; D might be TRBD2 (6 bases). The length of the CDR3 is 16 residues. Trimming took off 4 bases at V and 1 base at J, with 14 bases between the two ends. The V gene's germline CDR1 is SGHNT and CDR2 YYREEE (reference sequence). CDR3 loop: CASSLGGSRNTGELFF. The DNA for the CDR3 is TGTGCCAGCAGCCTTGGAGGGTCACGGAACACCGGGGAGCTGTTTTTT.

A single count supports this clone. This chain joins TRBV5-1 and TRBJ2-3, with D possibly being TRBD1 (5 bases). The CDR3 spans 13 residues. The ends were cut back, 4 bases at V and 4 bases at J, with 10 bases in the middle. Per the germline V gene, CDR1 is SGHRS and CDR2 is YFSETQ. The CDR3 nucleotides read TGCGCCAGCAGCCGGCAGGGTCCAGATACGCAGTATTTT. It codes for CASSRQGPDTQYF.

V is TRBV10-3 and J is TRBJ2-7; a weak D match, TRBD1 (5 bases). V was trimmed by 8 bases and J by 3 bases, leaving 14 bases between them. This CDR3 region has 13 residues. CDR1 ENHRY and CDR2 SYGVKD come from the germline V gene. CDR3 in DNA: TGTGCCATCTTTCGGCAAGGGGACTACGAGCAGTACTTC. Amino acids: CAIFRQGDYEQYF.

The genes are TRBV4-1 and TRBJ2-1, with TRBD2 matching 8 bases. Trimming at V came to 6 bases and at J to 15 bases, leaving 22 bases not matched to a gene. The CDR3 contains 16 residues. Germline CDR1 reads MGHRA; CDR2 reads YSYEKL. Here the CDR3 DNA reads TGCGCCAGCAGGGGCCCCCTGGGCGGGAGGACCTCAGAGGTGTTCTTC. It codes for CASRGPLGGRTSEVFF.

The chain recombines TRBV4-3 with TRBJ2-1; 11 bases map to TRBD2. Per germline, CDR1 LGHNA and CDR2 YSLEER. This CDR3 comprises 18 residues. After removal of 0 bases from V and 9 bases from J, the junction contained 13 bases not matched to a gene. The DNA for the CDR3 is TGCGCCAGCAGCCAAGAGCTAACTAGCGGGGGACCGACCTTTGAGCAGTTCTTC. It is translated as CASSQELTSGGPTFEQFF.

The genes are TRBV25-1 and TRBJ1-2; 8 bases agree with TRBD1. Germline V gene lookup returns CDR1 MGHDK and CDR2 SYGVNS. J was trimmed by 3 bases and V by 2 bases; bases with no gene match: 2. The CDR3 is 14 residues long. The CDR3 spells CASSERTGHYGYTF. CDR3 nucleotides: TGTGCCAGCAGTGAACGGACAGGGCACTATGGCTACACCTTC.

This chain links TRBV5-4 with TRBJ2-7; 12 nucleotides line up with TRBD2. The CDR3 runs 14 residues. V was clipped by 4 bases and J by 6 bases; unmatched bases: 5. Germline CDR1 reads SGHNT; CDR2 reads YYREEE (reference sequence). CDR3 sequence reads: CASSRTSGTGEQYF. The CDR3 DNA is TGTGCCAGCAGCCGGACTAGCGGGACAGGCGAGCAGTACTTC.

This chain uses TRBV7-8 with TRBJ1-2; TRBD1 is a possible D gene (6 bases). Germline CDR1 and CDR2: SGHVS and FQNEAQ. Trimming cost V 5 bases and J 1 base, with 14 bases left between them. The CDR3 has 15 residues. The DNA for the CDR3 is TGTGCCAGCAGCCCCAGACAGGATTTTAACTATGGCTACACCTTC. Its protein is CASSPRQDFNYGYTF.

This chain connects TRBV5-1 to TRBJ2-1; 10 bases are shared with TRBD2. The CDR3 totals 17 residues. Germline V gene data show CDR1 as SGHRS and CDR2 as YFSETQ. V was clipped by 2 bases and J by 7 bases; unmatched bases: 12. CDR3 loop: CASSFRGSGSGRNEQFF. The CDR3 DNA reads as TGCGCCAGCAGCTTCCGGGGTAGCGGTAGCGGGAGGAATGAGCAGTTCTTC.

The chain uses TRBV5-1 and TRBJ2-1, with TRBD2 matching over 10 bases. The V gene's germline CDR1 is SGHRS and CDR2 YFSETQ. The CDR3 has 18 amino acids. J was trimmed by 3 bases and V by 3 bases; bases with no gene match: 12. CDR3 region: CASSSRPPTSGDYNEQFF. The CDR3 coding sequence is TGCGCCAGCAGCTCCCGCCCACCTACTAGCGGGGACTACAATGAGCAGTTCTTC.

The chain couples TRBV13 to TRBJ2-1, with TRBD2 identical over 9 bases. From germline, CDR1 is PRHDT and CDR2 FYEKMQ (reference sequence). V dropped 4 bases and J dropped 10; count of bases not matched to a gene: 17. This CDR3 spans 17 amino acids. The CDR3, as DNA: TGTGCCAGCAGCTCTCTAGGGGGCGGGAGGGCCCTCGAGGAGCAGTTCTTC. It codes for CASSSLGGGRALEEQFF.

The gene calls are TRBV19 and TRBJ2-3, with D possibly TRBD1 on 6 matching bases. The germline V and J ends were trimmed by 5 bases and 6 bases, with 21 bases remaining between them. This CDR3 has 16 residues. Germline values: CDR1 LNHDA, CDR2 SQIVND (reference sequence). As DNA, the CDR3 is TGTGCCAGTAGTCCCATATTGGGTGGACAGCTGGATACGCAGTATTTT. Protein: CASSPILGGQLDTQYF. The variable domain in full, with the rest retrieved from reference TRBV19 and TRBJ2-3, is DGGITQSPKYLFRKEGQNVTLSCEQNLNHDAMYWYRQDPGQGLRLIYYSQIVNDFQKGDIAEGYSVSREKKESFPLTVTSAQKNPTAFYLCASSPILGGQLDTQYFGPGTRLTVL.

The CDR3 spells CASTLGLAIDTQYF. DNA of the CDR3: TGTGCCAGCACCCTGGGACTAGCGATAGATACGCAGTATTTT. The chain couples TRBV28 to TRBJ2-3, with 10 bases that match TRBD2. CDR3 size: 14 residues. The ends lost 7 bases at V and 5 bases at J; junction bases unmatched: 6. The germline gives CDR1 MDHEN, CDR2 SYDVKM.

This chain uses TRBV11-2 with TRBJ2-7, with 14 positions matching TRBD2. The CDR3 is 16 residues long. V shed 2 bases, J shed 6 bases, and the junction held 6 bases outside the gene matches. The germline CDR1 and CDR2 sequences are SGHAT and FQNNGV. In nucleotides, the CDR3 is TGTGCCAGCAGCTTAAGACTAGCGGGAGGGCCGGGCGAGCAGTACTTC. Translating gives CASSLRLAGGPGEQYF.

V and J are TRBV2 and TRBJ2-3; D is perhaps TRBD2 (6 bases). Trimming cost V 6 bases and J 1 base, with 11 bases left between them. Germline CDR1 reads SNHLY; CDR2 reads FYNNEI. The CDR3 has 14 residues. The CDR3 region is CASSRDLGTDTQYF. The CDR3 bases are TGTGCCAGCAGCCGGGACTTAGGCACAGATACGCAGTATTTT.

This chain links TRBV7-2 with TRBJ2-5, with D tentatively TRBD1 (5 bases). CDR1 and CDR2 (germline): SGHTA, FQGNSA. CDR3 length: 14 residues. Trimming shortened V by 5 bases and J by 1 base, and 11 bases separated the two germline ends. CDR3 DNA sequence: TGTGCCAGCAGCCAAAGGACACTCCAAGAGACCCAGTACTTC. It is translated as CASSQRTLQETQYF.